This TCR beta chain was obtained from a study of CD8 T cells in Susac syndrome. General study points: As the study acknowledged, the number of individuals who were part of its TCR sequencing and HLA analysis was relatively small.

J was trimmed by 3 bases and V by 6 bases; bases with no gene match: 8. In germline, CDR1 is SEHNR, CDR2 FQNEAQ (reference sequence). There are 14 residues in the CDR3. Comments on this clonotype: Its antigen remains unidentified.

RNA totalling about 0.5 to 1 ug underwent reverse transcription with random hexamers. TCRdb passed the immunoSEQ multiplex PCR reads through MiXCR, listing each CDR3 protein once. The sample yields 250,000 to 300,000 distinct CDR3 sequences, approximately 85% seen once. The material sequenced was CD8+ T cells from PBMCs. The V and J genes are TRBV7-9 and TRBJ2-7, with TRBD2 matching 7 bases. The sequence was obtained from a human donor with multiple sclerosis. The CDR3 sequence: CASSRLADFYEQYF. The CDR3 DNA reads as TGTGCCAGCAGTAGACTAGCCGATTTCTACGAGCAGTACTTC.